One sample yielded the 18 T cell receptor beta chains listed below, sequenced in a study of CD4 T cells in relation to SARS-CoV-2 and coronaviruses. This table comes from immunoSEQ multiplex PCR, and its TCRdb copy is limited to in-frame clones, with some not included. Here the sample spans approximately 11,000 clones, over 80% being singletons. The specimen sequenced was naive CD4+ T cells from PBMCs. Subset defined: naive CD4+ T cells isolated by negative enrichment. All receptors derive from an adult with COVID-19.

The V and J genes are TRBV11-3 and TRBJ2-5; the match to TRBD1 covers 7 bases. The length of the CDR3 is 15 residues. Germline values: CDR1 SGHNT, CDR2 YENEEA. V lost 5 bases and J lost 5; bases outside the gene matches: 11. The CDR3, as DNA: TGTGCCAGCAGCCCACCGACAGGGCTTGTGGAGACCCAGTACTTC. Its translation is CASSPPTGLVETQYF. The full variable domain, completed using reference TRBV11-3 and TRBJ2-5, is EAGVVQSPRYKIIEKKQPVAFWCNPISGHNTLYWYLQNLGQGPELLIRYENEEAVDDSQLPKDRFSAERLKGVDSTLKIQPAELGDSAVYLCASSPPTGLVETQYFGPGTRLLVL.

CDR3 in amino acids: CATSDRTGTSTDTQYF. CDR3 nucleotide sequence: TGTGCCACCAGTGATCGGACAGGGACCTCCACAGATACGCAGTATTTT. The chain employs TRBV24-1 and TRBJ2-3, with 8 nucleotides matching TRBD1. CDR3 length: 16 amino acids. From germline, CDR1 is KGHDR and CDR2 SFDVKD. The trim removed 3 bases at V and 2 bases at J, leaving 6 bases unmatched.

This clone was seen a few times. The chain employs TRBV28 and TRBJ1-1, with D uncertain. This CDR3 contains 14 residues. Germline lookup yields CDR1 MDHEN and CDR2 SYDVKM. Deletions cut 2 bases from V and 3 bases from J, with 10 bases between. CDR3 amino acids: CASSLRPVDTEAFF. In DNA form, the CDR3 reads TGTGCCAGCAGTTTACGGCCCGTGGACACTGAAGCTTTCTTT. Supplemented by reference TRBV28 and TRBJ1-1, the full variable domain reads DVKVTQSSRYLVKRTGEKVFLECVQDMDHENMFWYRQDPGLGLRLIYFSYDVKMKEKGDIPEGYSVSREKKERFSLILESASTNQTSMYLCASSLRPVDTEAFFGQGTRLTVV.

The rearrangement joins TRBV29-1 to TRBJ2-7, with D possibly matching TRBD2 (5 bases). CDR1 is SQVTM, CDR2 ANQGSEA, per germline. CDR3 length equals 14 residues. The V end lost 2 bases, the J end lost 2 bases, and 13 bases lay between the germline ends. CDR3 bases: TGCAGCGTTGAACGGGGAGCAGGACCCTACGAGCAGTACTTC. It encodes CSVERGAGPYEQYF.

V gene TRBV29-1 combines with J gene TRBJ1-3; D gene uncertain. CDR1 and CDR2 (germline): SQVTM, ANQGSEA. The CDR3 consists of 13 residues. The CDR3 region has the DNA TGCAGTGCTGCCGGCAATCCTGGAAACACCATATATTTT. Residues: CSAAGNPGNTIYF.

The rearrangement links TRBV5-8 to TRBJ2-6, with D tentatively TRBD1 (6 bases). Deletions cut 5 bases from V and 0 bases from J, with 6 bases between. Germline lookup yields CDR1 SGHTS and CDR2 YDEGEE. The length of the CDR3 is 14 residues. In nucleotides, the CDR3 is TGTGCCAGCAGGGACAGCTCTGGGGCCAACGTCCTGACTTTC. As protein: CASRDSSGANVLTF.

V is TRBV5-1 and J is TRBJ1-2, with D hard to call. Trimming left V 9 bases short and J 7 bases short, with 25 bases between. This CDR3 spans 15 amino acids. The V gene's germline CDR1 is SGHRS and CDR2 YFSETQ. This CDR3 is CATSSEIGSPIGYTF. The CDR3 region has the DNA TGCGCCACCAGTTCTGAGATAGGGTCTCCAATTGGCTACACCTTC. Using reference TRBV5-1 and TRBJ1-2 for the parts outside the CDR3, the full variable domain is KAGVTQTPRYLIKTRGQQVTLSCSPISGHRSVSWYQQTPGQGLQFLFEYFSETQRNKGNFPGRFSGRQFSNSRSEMNVSTLELGDSALYLCATSSEIGSPIGYTFGSGTRLTVV.

This chain connects TRBV5-1 to TRBJ2-3; TRBD1 might be the D (7 bases). This CDR3 has 15 residues. V gave up 4 bases and J gave up 0 bases, with 12 bases separating them. CDR1 is SGHRS and CDR2 is YFSETQ in the germline V gene. The DNA of the CDR3 is TGCGCCAGCAGCCCGGGGGACAGCAGCACAGATACGCAGTATTTT. This gives the protein CASSPGDSSTDTQYF.

The gene calls are TRBV3-1 (or the pseudogene TRBV3-2) and TRBJ2-5; 9 positions agree with TRBD2. V trimming: 4 bases; J trimming: 5 bases; junction bases outside the gene matches: 14. The CDR3 spans 17 residues. Germline loops: CDR1 LGHDT, CDR2 YNNKEL (reference sequence). Here the CDR3 DNA reads TGTGCCAGCAGCCCCAAACCGGGACTAGCATCCGGGGAGACCCAGTACTTC. It specifies CASSPKPGLASGETQYF.

This clone was seen only once. This chain uses TRBV19 with TRBJ2-6; D is ambiguous. This CDR3 has 13 residues. Deletions cut 5 bases from V and 2 bases from J, with 4 bases between. CDR1 and CDR2 from the germline V gene are LNHDA and SQIVND (reference sequence). CDR3 sequence reads: CASSPTGANVLTF. The CDR3 region has the DNA TGTGCCAGTAGTCCGACTGGGGCCAACGTCCTGACTTTC.

The chain carries TRBV6-4 and TRBJ1-1; 7 bases are a match to TRBD1. Trimming took 4 bases from V and 2 from J; bases not matched to a gene: 7. CDR1 is MRHNA and CDR2 is SNTAGT in the germline V gene. The CDR3 runs 15 residues. This CDR3 is CASSVSRDSNTEAFF. The CDR3 region has the DNA TGTGCCAGCAGTGTCTCCCGGGACAGCAACACTGAAGCTTTCTTT.

The CDR3 loop is CASSLDSGGNIQYF. Here the CDR3 DNA reads TGTGCCAGCTCACTTGACAGCGGGGGAAACATTCAGTACTTC. The rearrangement links TRBV18 to TRBJ2-4; 8 nucleotides align to TRBD2. Germline V gene lookup returns CDR1 KGHSH and CDR2 LQKENI. Trimming removed 4 bases from V and 6 bases from J; junction bases left unmatched: 5. This CDR3 is built from 14 residues.

The chain recombines TRBV6-6 with TRBJ2-7; D ambiguous. V was shortened by 7 bases and J by 1 base, with 11 bases between the two germline ends. Germline-derived CDR1 and CDR2 are MNHNY and SVGAGI (reference sequence). The CDR3 runs 13 residues. CDR3 sequence reads: CASIPAASYEQYF. The CDR3, as DNA: TGTGCCAGCATTCCCGCAGCTTCCTACGAGCAGTACTTC.

The V call is TRBV6-6, the J call TRBJ2-3; D is ambiguous. The V end lost 2 bases, the J end lost 0 bases, and 12 bases lay between the germline ends. Germline V gene sequence: CDR1 MNHNY, CDR2 SVGAGI (reference sequence). This CDR3 has 16 amino acids. This chain's CDR3 is CASSYRAAISTDTQYF. CDR3 bases: TGTGCCAGCAGTTACCGGGCGGCTATTAGCACAGATACGCAGTATTTT.

J is TRBJ1-2 and V is TRBV19; D ambiguous. The CDR3 has 17 amino acids. The V gene's germline CDR1 is LNHDA and CDR2 SQIVND (reference sequence). The ends were cut back, 3 bases at V and 6 bases at J, with 23 bases in the middle. This CDR3 reads CASSIHPGGWRENGYTF. The CDR3 DNA follows: TGTGCCAGTAGTATTCACCCCGGTGGATGGAGGGAGAATGGCTACACCTTC. The full variable domain, rest sourced from reference TRBV19 and TRBJ1-2, is DGGITQSPKYLFRKEGQNVTLSCEQNLNHDAMYWYRQDPGQGLRLIYYSQIVNDFQKGDIAEGYSVSREKKESFPLTVTSAQKNPTAFYLCASSIHPGGWRENGYTFGSGTRLTVV.

This clone showed up just once. The J gene is TRBJ2-1, the V gene TRBV5-1; 10 nucleotides align to TRBD2. CDR1 and CDR2 from the germline V gene are SGHRS and YFSETQ. The CDR3 is made up of 15 amino acids. V dropped 2 bases and J dropped 8; count of bases not matched to a gene: 7. CDR3 sequence reads: CASSLGSGGIDEQFF. CDR3 nucleotide sequence: TGCGCCAGCAGCTTAGGTAGCGGGGGGATCGATGAGCAGTTCTTC.

J is TRBJ2-7 and V is TRBV28; 10 bases are a match to TRBD1. CDR1 is MDHEN and CDR2 is SYDVKM in the germline V gene. Trimming removed 5 bases from V and 6 bases from J; junction bases left unmatched: 13. This CDR3 comprises 16 residues. The CDR3 DNA follows: TGTGCCAGCAGTCCGACTTTGAGACAGGGGGCTGGCGAGCAGTACTTC. Amino acids: CASSPTLRQGAGEQYF.

This clone was detected only a few times. This rearrangement joins TRBV28 to TRBJ1-2; D is uncertain. The CDR3 has 12 amino acids. V lost 5 bases, J lost 7 bases, and 11 bases lay in between. Germline CDR1 and CDR2: MDHEN and SYDVKM. CDR3 bases: TGTGCCAGCAGTATCCTTCCGGGTGGCTACACCTTC. This sequence encodes CASSILPGGYTF.